This TCR beta chain was found in a study of OX40 agonist ivuxolimab in advanced cancers. This clone was observed once. With V trimmed by 8 bases and J by 7 bases, 9 bases remained unmatched. The CDR3 runs to 15 residues. The germline CDR1 and CDR2 sequences are MNHNS and SASEGT. Using immunoSEQ multiplex PCR, the repertoire was profiled, and TCRdb retains in-frame clones only, with some absent. The sample carries 85,000 to 100,000 clones, around 90% recorded once. Source: CD4+ or CD8+ T cells sorted from blood, taken in a trial of the OX40 agonist ivuxolimab. The receptor's source is an adult with an advanced solid tumor such as melanoma, head and neck, liver or kidney cancer. The rearrangement joins TRBV6-1 to TRBJ2-1; 12 positions match TRBD2. DNA of the CDR3: TGTGCCAGCTGCTCCGGACTAGCGGGGTTAAATGAGCAGTTCTTC. Encoded protein: CASCSGLAGLNEQFF.